This T cell receptor (beta chain) stems from a study of shared clonotypes between healthy human individuals (dated by TCRdb to 2018 to 2020). About the investigation overall: Two women and three men aged 18 to 49 years were included in the cohort. To estimate repertoire size and how much clonotype sharing occurs between individuals, the study deeply sequenced the blood TCR repertoires of 5 or 6 healthy adults. To increase sequencing depth and limit assay-specific biases, different laboratories used diverse techniques to prepare libraries and sequence TCR repertoires. For each donor, CD4 naive and CD4 memory were each run on three plates, CD8 naive on two plates, and CD8 memory on one plate. Each donor's leukapheresis produced roughly between about 0.8 and 8.9 billion PBMCs.

Using the deep immunoSEQ assay, multiplex PCR amplified TCR CDR3 regions from genomic DNA. Genomic DNA extracted from each cell subset was distributed evenly over all wells of several immunoSEQ 96-well plates, and each plate served as one replicate. For sorted subsets, around 0.2 ug genomic DNA, equal to 30,000 to 35,000 T cell genomes, was loaded into each replicate PCR. The purified libraries were quantified using a Qubit 3.0 fluorometer, sized with a Bioanalyzer 2100, and then quantified again using the KAPA Library Quantification kit. A separate single-read 150-cycle Illumina NextSeq 550 flow cell was used to sequence each immunoSEQ 96-well plate. In the authors' own workflow: Because the immunoSEQ output included only junctional sequences and no quality scores, the filtering could not be the same as the filtering used for full-length reads. To assign V/J genes and CDR3, sequences were annotated against IMGT germline references using PyIR, a Python wrapper for IgBLAST v1.9. Reads were removed for weak V/J assignments (E-value above 1e-6), missing CDR3, stop codons, out-of-frame junctions, or ambiguous translated residues. V3J clonotypes were defined as sequences sharing the same inferred V gene, J gene, and CDR3 amino acid sequence. Percentage overlap between repertoires was computed as shared unique clonotypes divided by the size of the smaller repertoire. Three approaches were used to assess repertoire richness: RTK rarefaction, the Chao1 estimator, and Recon v2.1 estimates of unobserved clonotypes. For all TCRbeta clonotypes obtained by the gDNA method from a handful of donors, generation probabilities were computed with OLGA. In its TCRdb copy, this immuneACCESS table keeps in-frame sequences only and misses some clones. Where compared with another copy, unresolved V genes explain less than half of these, and the others have no known cause. That table furnishes V, J and clone size, whereas the DNA furnished D and trimming. The sample contains 2,500,000 or so clones, over 85% of them found a single time. Together, the top ten hold 0.14% of the sample.

CDR1 and CDR2 are drawn from the germline V gene (reference sequence): LNHDA, SQIVND. The junction carries 9 bases between V and J, which are trimmed by 3 bases and 2 bases respectively. Counted from cysteine to phenylalanine, this CDR3 has 14 amino acids. This entry keeps only the CDR3 DNA: 42 bases, framed from base 1. The donors were healthy, HIV-negative adults who had no recently reported acute infections or vaccinations. All donors were Caucasian adults living in Nashville, Tennessee, USA. CD4+ T cells were enriched through magnetic negative selection, after which naive cells were positively selected on CD45RA and the remaining negative fraction served as the memory subset. Blood was obtained by leukapheresis, after which PBMCs were separated by Ficoll-Histopaque density gradient centrifugation and cryopreserved in liquid nitrogen vapor phase. Purity and quantity of every magnetically sorted T cell population were checked by analytical flow cytometry. From each sorted fraction, genomic DNA was isolated and quantified by UV absorbance on a Nanodrop 2000c.

Overall study results and their limits: Pairwise subsampling indicated that sequencing depth was expected to affect the degree of clonotype sharing among donors. Sampling was limited to blood, and TCR repertoires in tissue likely differ from TCR repertoires in blood. The small number of donors limited the genetic and exposure-history diversity represented. Higher generation probabilities were observed for clonotypes shared by all four sorted-subset donors than for non-shared clonotypes. Naive subsets generally had larger estimated clonotype richness than memory subsets did. Incomplete sequencing was indicated by rarefaction of sorted-subset datasets, despite the large sequencing depth. Sharing across several donors was observed for approximately 5% of naive CD4, under 4% of naive CD8, roughly 2.4% of memory CD4, and about 0.39% of memory CD8 clonotypes.

Of note for this clone: Its antigen remains undetermined. Within one base of it there is no much larger clone, and no base qualities were kept. This sample includes further DNA sequences coding for the same CDR3.

The sequence links TRBV19 to TRBJ2-3; possibly the D gene is TRBD2, per 5 matching bases. The origin of this receptor is a man younger than 35 in good health. Source material: naive CD4+ T cells sorted from blood. The intended sense of this specimen's cell subset or site label: CD45RA+ positively selected. The DNA sequence reads TGTGCCAGTAGTATGGAGGACTCCACAGATACGCAGTATTTT. This is translated as CASSMEDSTDTQYF.